The 18 T cell receptor beta chains reported below all come from one sample, sequenced in a study of T cell responses to AZD1222 COVID-19 vaccine. Sequencing used immunoSEQ multiplex PCR; TCRdb keeps in-frame clones, though not all of them. The table includes 75,000 to 80,000 clones, more than 60% detected once. The sequences come from peripheral blood, collected 28 days after the second dose of the MenACWY control vaccine. The receptor set was obtained from an adult who received the MenACWY meningococcal vaccine as a control.

The chain links TRBV15 to TRBJ1-5, with D possibly matching TRBD1 (6 bases). The CDR3 covers 15 residues. Trimming took off 1 base at V and 6 bases at J, with 13 bases between the two ends. CDR1 LNHNV and CDR2 YYDKDF come from the germline V gene (reference sequence). For the CDR3, the DNA is TGTGCCACCAGCAGAGGCAGGGGAAGGATTCAGCCCCAGCATTTT. Translation gives CATSRGRGRIQPQHF.

This clone was picked up a small number of times. The V and J genes are TRBV6-7 and TRBJ1-5, with a tentative D call TRBD1 (6 bases). TRBV6-7 is labeled an ORF, and its function is uncertain. The length of the CDR3 is 16 residues. Trimming stripped 0 bases from V and 4 bases from J, with 13 bases between. The CDR3 loop reads CASSYSAQGTNQPQHF. CDR3 nucleotides: TGTGCCAGCAGTTACTCGGCACAGGGAACTAATCAGCCCCAGCATTTT.

This clone has only a few counts. The rearrangement joins TRBV27 to TRBJ1-6; 9 positions agree with TRBD1. J gave up 4 bases and V 5 bases, and 6 bases lay outside the gene matches. There are 16 residues in the CDR3. The V gene's germline CDR1 is MNHEY and CDR2 SMNVEV (reference sequence). The CDR3 loop reads CASSVDRGGYNSPLHF. In DNA form, the CDR3 reads TGTGCCAGCAGTGTCGACAGGGGGGGTTATAATTCACCCCTCCACTTT.

The chain employs TRBV28 and TRBJ1-1, with TRBD1 as a possible D gene (6 bases). Trimming removed 6 bases at V and 1 base at J, with 9 bases between. The germline CDR1 and CDR2 sequences are MDHEN and SYDVKM. The CDR3 has 13 residues. Written as DNA, the CDR3 is TGTGCCAGCAGCGAGACAGGGAACACTGAAGCTTTCTTT. Amino acids: CASSETGNTEAFF.

The V call is TRBV4-3, the J call TRBJ1-3; D gene ambiguous. V was pared by 1 base and J by 0 bases, with 10 bases between. CDR3 length equals 16 residues. CDR1 is LGHNA, CDR2 YSLEER, per germline. The CDR3 nucleotides read TGCGCCAGCAGCCAAGGTGGCGGGTACTCTGGAAACACCATATATTTT. Encoded protein: CASSQGGGYSGNTIYF.

The chain carries TRBV9 and TRBJ1-3, with D uncertain. Germline values: CDR1 SGDLS, CDR2 YYNGEE. The V and J ends lost 0 bases and 1 base respectively, with 5 bases between them. The CDR3 sequence is 14 residues long. The CDR3 loop is CASSVDGSGNTIYF. CDR3 in DNA: TGTGCCAGCAGCGTAGACGGGTCTGGAAACACCATATATTTT.

The chain is built from TRBV12-3 or TRBV12-4 and TRBJ1-4; D is ambiguous. The V gene lost 4 bases and the J gene lost 10 bases, with 10 bases spanning the gap. The CDR3 runs 12 residues. CDR3 bases: TGTGCCAGCAGTTCCCCGGTAGGAAAACTGTTTTTT. The encoded protein is CASSSPVGKLFF.

The genes are TRBV3-1 (or the pseudogene TRBV3-2) and TRBJ1-5; D perhaps matches TRBD1 (6 bases). Germline V gene lookup returns CDR1 LGHDT and CDR2 YNNKEL (reference sequence). V lost 1 base to trimming and J lost 7 bases, with 8 bases between them. The CDR3 loop spans 13 amino acids. The CDR3: CASSQAGEQPQHF. DNA for the CDR3: TGTGCCAGCAGCCAAGCAGGGGAACAGCCCCAGCATTTT.

The chain uses TRBV30 and TRBJ1-2, with unresolved D. The germline V gene encodes CDR1 GTSNPN and CDR2 SVGIG (reference sequence). V was clipped by 0 bases and J by 0 bases, with 14 bases between them. The CDR3 spans 16 residues. The CDR3 nucleotides are TGTGCCTGGAGTGTACCGGTAGGCGGACCTAACTATGGCTACACCTTC. It is translated as CAWSVPVGGPNYGYTF.

CDR3 sequence reads: CASSQEFRPHVVNYGYTF. As DNA, the CDR3 is TGCGCCAGCAGCCAAGAATTCCGGCCCCATGTAGTTAACTATGGCTACACCTTC. The chain is built from TRBV4-1 and TRBJ1-2; D unresolved. With 0 bases removed from V and 1 base from J, the gap between germline ends came to 18 bases. CDR1 is MGHRA, CDR2 YSYEKL, per germline. This CDR3 has 18 amino acids.

A few counts support this clone. The rearrangement uses TRBV6-6 and TRBJ2-7; TRBD1 matches at 12 bases. This CDR3 is built from 17 residues. Germline V gene sequence: CDR1 MNHNY, CDR2 SVGAGI (reference sequence). V was pared by 5 bases and J by 5 bases, with 13 bases of the junction left unmatched. CDR3 nucleotides: TGTGCCAGCAGTCCTATCTCCGGGACAGGGGGCATAAACGAGCAGTACTTC. Amino acid sequence: CASSPISGTGGINEQYF.

The V gene is TRBV15, the J gene TRBJ1-4; D is uncertain. This CDR3 region has 16 residues. CDR1 LNHNV and CDR2 YYDKDF come from the germline V gene (reference sequence). V lost 1 base and J 5 bases, leaving 14 bases between the germline ends. The CDR3 region is CATSRASRRGNEKLFF. CDR3 sequence (DNA): TGTGCCACCAGCAGAGCCTCCAGGCGGGGAAATGAAAAACTGTTTTTT.

V is TRBV30 and J is TRBJ1-2; D is uncertain. The CDR3 loop spans 12 amino acids. Germline V lookup: CDR1 GTSNPN, CDR2 SVGIG (reference sequence). The V gene lost 2 bases and the J gene lost 4 bases, with 8 bases spanning the gap. The CDR3 sequence: CAWSKDTYGYTF. The CDR3 nucleotides are TGTGCCTGGAGTAAGGATACCTATGGCTACACCTTC.

The chain employs TRBV27 and TRBJ1-6, with a tentative D call TRBD1 (5 bases). The germline V and J ends were trimmed by 2 bases and 11 bases, with 13 bases remaining between them. This CDR3 region has 14 residues. The germline V gene has CDR1 MNHEY and CDR2 SMNVEV (reference sequence). The CDR3 region has the DNA TGTGCCAGCAGTTTACAGGCAGGGCGGCCACCCCTCCACTTT. It encodes CASSLQAGRPPLHF.

This sequence joins TRBV3-1 (or the pseudogene TRBV3-2) and TRBJ1-1; D is uncertain. V gave up 4 bases and J gave up 5 bases, with 11 bases separating them. This CDR3 contains 13 residues. Germline CDR1 LGHDT, CDR2 YNNKEL (reference sequence). For the CDR3, the DNA is TGTGCCAGCAGCCGTCGACAAGAAACTGAAGCTTTCTTT. This translates into CASSRRQETEAFF.

The chain employs TRBV28 and TRBJ2-7; 12 bases are shared with TRBD1. The CDR3 has 15 residues. J lost 5 bases, V lost 6 bases, and 8 bases had no gene match. Germline CDR1 and CDR2: MDHEN and SYDVKM. CDR3 amino acids: CASRGGGQGANEQYF. The CDR3, as DNA: TGTGCCAGCAGAGGGGGGGGACAGGGGGCTAACGAGCAGTACTTC.

The chain combines TRBV2 with TRBJ1-1, with 8 nucleotides matching TRBD1. This CDR3 is 14 amino acids long. Per the germline V gene, CDR1 is SNHLY and CDR2 is FYNNEI. J gave up 5 bases and V 7 bases, and 9 bases lay outside the gene matches. CDR3 amino acids: CASIPDRGGTEAFF. The CDR3 region has the DNA TGTGCCAGCATACCCGACAGGGGAGGGACTGAAGCTTTCTTT.

The CDR3 nucleotides are TGTGCCAGCAGCCCACCGGAGGGAAGTTCCTACAATGAGCAGTTCTTC. This codes for CASSPPEGSSYNEQFF. The V call is TRBV7-9, the J call TRBJ2-1; D possibly corresponds to TRBD2 (6 bases). CDR1 is SEHNR and CDR2 is FQNEAQ in the germline V gene (reference sequence). CDR3 length: 16 amino acids. V was cut by 5 bases and J by 1 base, with 15 bases left in between.